This T cell receptor beta chain is drawn from a study of T cell responses to AZD1222 COVID-19 vaccine. Study observations and caveats: Vaccine-associated CD4 TCRs ranged over spike, dominating at 160-218 and 743-854. At baseline, just six or seven AZD1222 recipients tested seropositive. Once two AZD1222 doses were given, Spike-specific TCR breadth and depth went up. Possibly, clonal diversity was underestimated; donors were largely white British and included more females.

CDR1 is SGHTA and CDR2 is FQGNSA in the germline V gene. The V gene end was trimmed by 7 bases and the J gene end by 7 bases; junction bases not matched to a gene: 4. The CDR3 is made up of 13 amino acids. This clone appeared a single time. No antigen is known for it. Measured with immunoSEQ multiplex PCR; TCRdb has only the in-frame clones, and not every one. Of approximately 110,000 clones in the sample, over 80% were seen once. The sequence was collected from an adult who received the AZD1222 COVID-19 vaccine. Source: peripheral blood, taken 28 days after the second AZD1222 dose. J is TRBJ1-6 and V is TRBV7-2, with 7 positions matching TRBD1. CDR3 region: CASIGTANSPLHF. The CDR3 nucleotides are TGTGCCAGCATCGGGACAGCAAATTCACCCCTCCACTTT.